This T cell receptor (beta chain) was identified during a study of regulatory T cells in long-lasting Graves disease. Study results and caveats: Repertoires from persistent disease leaned toward TRBV28, TRBJ1-2 and TRBJ2-5. The number of shared public clonotypes was higher in persistent patients (approximately 3,000) than new patients (966).

Library construction for TCR beta used iRepertoire HTBI primers and Arm-PCR of CDR3 regions. TCRdb called the multiplex PCR reads again in MiXCR, with one record for every CDR3 protein. The sample holds 400,000 to 500,000 distinct CDR3 sequences, around 15% seen once. Comment on this clonotype: The antigen is unknown. A much larger clone sits a single nucleotide away, making a read error possible.

Sample time point: newly diagnosed GD, antithyroid drugs for less than 3 months. RNA isolated from PBMCs was used to make the TCR library. The CDR3 covers 16 residues. CDR1 and CDR2 (germline): MGHRA, YSYEKL. V was clipped by 3 bases and J by 3 bases, with 18 bases between them. In addition, the sample was reused for a study of T cells in Graves' hyperthyroidism and ophthalmopathy. As reported in that work: TCR CDR3 regions were first amplified by RT-PCR with HTBI primers. In the blood, most expanded thyroid clonotypes above 0.001 appeared as well.

The TCR was taken from a woman in her forties or fifties with Graves disease. This chain connects TRBV4-1 to TRBJ2-7; D unresolved. The specimen comprised peripheral blood mononuclear cells (PBMCs), sampled at new diagnosis, from a patient treated with antithyroid drugs. The CDR3 is CASSHARRGANYEQYF. The CDR3 DNA reads TGCGCCAGCAGCCACGCTCGTCGCGGAGCCAACTACGAGCAGTACTTC.